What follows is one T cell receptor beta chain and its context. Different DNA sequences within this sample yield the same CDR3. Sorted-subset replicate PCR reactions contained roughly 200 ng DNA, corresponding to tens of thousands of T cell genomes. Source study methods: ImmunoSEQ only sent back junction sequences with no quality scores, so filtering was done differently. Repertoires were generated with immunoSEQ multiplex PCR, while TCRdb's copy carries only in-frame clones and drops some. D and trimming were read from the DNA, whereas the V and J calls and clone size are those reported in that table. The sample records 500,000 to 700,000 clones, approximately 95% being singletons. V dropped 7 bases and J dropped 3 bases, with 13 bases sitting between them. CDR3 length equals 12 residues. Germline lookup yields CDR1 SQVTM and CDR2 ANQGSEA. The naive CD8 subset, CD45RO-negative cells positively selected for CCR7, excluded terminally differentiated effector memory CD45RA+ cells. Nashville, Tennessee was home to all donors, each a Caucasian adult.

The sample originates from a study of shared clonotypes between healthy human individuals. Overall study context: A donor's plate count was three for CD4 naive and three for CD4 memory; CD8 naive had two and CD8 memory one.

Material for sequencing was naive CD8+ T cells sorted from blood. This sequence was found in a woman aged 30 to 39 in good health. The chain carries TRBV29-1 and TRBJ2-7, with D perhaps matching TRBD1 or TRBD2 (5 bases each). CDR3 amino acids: CSAGDAGYEQYF. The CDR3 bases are TGCAGCGCCGGGGACGCCGGCTACGAGCAGTACTTC.